This entry describes one T cell receptor (beta chain). Its antigen is as yet unknown. The data are from a study of shared clonotypes between healthy human individuals. The CDR3 totals 15 residues. V lost 6 bases to trimming and J lost 4 bases; unmatched junction nucleotides: 9. Germline V lookup: CDR1 SEHNR, CDR2 FQNEAQ (reference sequence). TCRdb's copy holds only in-frame clones and misses some; the assay was immunoSEQ multiplex PCR. The table lists approximately 1,000,000 clones, approximately 80% of them singletons, with approximately 0.5% in the top ten. Study conclusions and caveats: What naive subsets generally showed was a larger estimated richness than memory subsets showed.

The origin of this receptor is a man younger than 35 in good health. Some clones in this sample may be carry-over from other donors' samples. J is TRBJ2-7 and V is TRBV7-9; TRBD1 matches 10 bases. Sequenced input: memory CD4+ T cells from PBMCs. Subset described: CD45RA-negative fraction. The CDR3 reads CASRPLGQGGYEQYF. CDR3 coding DNA: TGTGCCAGCAGACCCCTTGGACAGGGGGGGTACGAGCAGTACTTC.